Given below is one TCR beta chain in context. Its specificity is not known. This specimen belongs to a study of cytomegalovirus exposure and HLA in healthy donors. Broader study findings: Available immune exposure information was restricted to CMV serostatus only.

Researchers ran the PCR with 60 Vbeta and 13 Jbeta primers. The table came from immunoSEQ multiplex PCR; TCRdb's copy has only in-frame clones and leaves some out. The repertoire includes some 200,000 clones, about four fifths of them detected once, and about 1.4% sits in the top ten. The V and J ends lost 1 base and 4 bases respectively, with 10 bases between them. Germline loops: CDR1 MGHRA, CDR2 YSYEKL. CDR3 length: 14 amino acids. The source is a girl aged 10-17 years in good health and CMV-seropositive. The rearrangement joins TRBV4-1 to TRBJ2-5; weak D call: TRBD2 (5 bases). The sample taken for sequencing was PBMCs. As DNA, the CDR3 is TGCGCCAGCAGCCAAGTTCCCGGGGTAGAGACCCAGTACTTC. Translated, it gives CASSQVPGVETQYF.